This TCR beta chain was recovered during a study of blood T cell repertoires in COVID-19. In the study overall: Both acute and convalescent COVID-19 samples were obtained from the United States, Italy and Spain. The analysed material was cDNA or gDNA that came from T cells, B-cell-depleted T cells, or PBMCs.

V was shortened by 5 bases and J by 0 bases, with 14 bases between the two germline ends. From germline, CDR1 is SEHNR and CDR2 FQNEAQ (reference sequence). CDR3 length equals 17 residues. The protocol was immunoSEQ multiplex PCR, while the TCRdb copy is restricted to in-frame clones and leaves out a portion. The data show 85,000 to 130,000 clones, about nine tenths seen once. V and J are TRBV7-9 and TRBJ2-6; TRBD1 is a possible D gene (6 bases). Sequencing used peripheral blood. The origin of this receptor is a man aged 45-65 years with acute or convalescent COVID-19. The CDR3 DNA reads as TGTGCCAGCAGCCCGACAGGACCGAACTCTGGGGCCAACGTCCTGACTTTC. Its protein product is CASSPTGPNSGANVLTF.